Listed below are T cell receptor beta chains from one sample, sequenced in a study of cytomegalovirus exposure and HLA in healthy donors. Clones were sequenced by immunoSEQ multiplex PCR, and TCRdb holds only the in-frame ones, with some missing. The top ten clones hold around 3% of a sample with around 160,000 clones, approximately 90% of them seen once. Input material: PBMCs. These receptors originate from a man younger than 30 in good health and CMV-seronegative. Both conserved end residues are part of each CDR3. The D gene is left open where the match is weak. Clone size is given for some rows only: seen once, a few or many times, or a class if the clone is expanded.

TRBD2	TRBV6-1	TRBJ2-3	-	TGTGCCAGCAGTCTAACTAGCGGCCGGGATACGCAGTATTTT	CASSLTSGRDTQYF
-	TRBV7-2	TRBJ2-1	-	TGTGCCAGCAGCTTAGAGGGCTTGGGAGGGGGGAGTGAGCAGTTCTTC	CASSLEGLGGGSEQFF
TRBD2	TRBV9	TRBJ2-3	-	TGTGCCAGCAGCGTTCGGACTCTTTCCGGGACTAGCGGGCTTCGAAGCACAGATACGCAGTATTTT	CASSVRTLSGTSGLRSTDTQYF
-	TRBV6-1	TRBJ2-1	-	TGTGCCAGCAGTGTAACAGACAATGAGCAGTTCTTC	CASSVTDNEQFF
TRBD1	TRBV18	TRBJ1-1	-	TGTGCCAGCTCACGGGGACAGCCGGATGAAGCTTTCTTT	CASSRGQPDEAFF
-	TRBV9	TRBJ2-7	-	TGTGCCAGCAGCTCTCAAAACGACAAAGCCTACGAGCAGTACTTC	CASSSQNDKAYEQYF
TRBD1	TRBV10-3	TRBJ2-7	once	TGTGCCATCAGTTCCGGGACAGAGATTTACTACGAGCAGTACTTC	CAISSGTEIYYEQYF
-	TRBV13	TRBJ1-1	-	TGTGCCAGCAGCTTTCAGGGGTTGAACACTGAAGCTTTCTTT	CASSFQGLNTEAFF
TRBD1	TRBV11-2	TRBJ1-3	-	TGTGCCAGCAGCCACCCTCCCGGGGGACAGGGGAAAAACACCATATATTTT	CASSHPPGGQGKNTIYF
TRBD1	TRBV27	TRBJ1-1	-	TGTGCCAGCAGCCGACAGGGAGACACTGAAGCTTTCTTT	CASSRQGDTEAFF
TRBD1	TRBV7-9	TRBJ2-2	-	TGTGCCAGCAGCTTAACTCCGGGACAGGGGCACACCGGGGAGCTGTTTTTT	CASSLTPGQGHTGELFF
TRBD2	TRBV6-5	TRBJ2-1	-	TGTGCCAGCAGTTACACCCCGGGGGGGGAGCAGTTCTTC	CASSYTPGGEQFF
TRBD1	TRBV9	TRBJ2-2	-	TGTGCCAGCAGCGTAGTGTCGGGACAGGGCGTTATCGGGGAGCTGTTTTTT	CASSVVSGQGVIGELFF
-	TRBV28	TRBJ2-1	once	TGTGCCAGCAGTATGGGATCTGCGGGGAATGAGCAGTTCTTC	CASSMGSAGNEQFF
-	TRBV6-5	TRBJ1-5	-	TGTGCCAGCAGTTACTTGGGGGGGGGTCAGCCCCAGCATTTT	CASSYLGGGQPQHF
TRBD1	TRBV5-1	TRBJ2-3	-	TGCGCCAGCAGCAAACCAGGGGGCCTGACAGATACGCAGTATTTT	CASSKPGGLTDTQYF
TRBD1	TRBV5-1	TRBJ2-1	once	TGCGCCAGCAGCCCGGAACGGACAGGGGGCCCCTCGGAGCAGTTCTTC	CASSPERTGGPSEQFF